This TCR beta chain stems from a study of patients and donors after allogeneic stem cell transplantation. There are 17 residues in the CDR3. After removal of 3 bases from V and 3 bases from J, the junction contained 8 bases not matched to a gene. Germline values: CDR1 SGDLS, CDR2 YYNGEE. This clonotype came up many times. A single record per CDR3 protein comes from TCRdb applying MiXCR to the RT-PCR reads. The table records about 87,000 distinct CDR3 sequences, around 5% of them present only once. The clonotype originates from a human donor who was either an allogeneic HSCT recipient or a stem cell or donor lymphocyte infusion donor (not recorded which). It is not recorded whose cells these are; they may come from a transplant donor. Sample: blood, either unsorted or a sorted T cell fraction (not recorded which). The chain has TRBV9 and TRBJ2-7; 14 bases line up with TRBD2. This CDR3 reads CASSASGTSGGHYEQYF. DNA of the CDR3: TGTGCCAGCAGCGCCTCAGGGACTAGCGGGGGCCACTACGAGCAGTACTTC.